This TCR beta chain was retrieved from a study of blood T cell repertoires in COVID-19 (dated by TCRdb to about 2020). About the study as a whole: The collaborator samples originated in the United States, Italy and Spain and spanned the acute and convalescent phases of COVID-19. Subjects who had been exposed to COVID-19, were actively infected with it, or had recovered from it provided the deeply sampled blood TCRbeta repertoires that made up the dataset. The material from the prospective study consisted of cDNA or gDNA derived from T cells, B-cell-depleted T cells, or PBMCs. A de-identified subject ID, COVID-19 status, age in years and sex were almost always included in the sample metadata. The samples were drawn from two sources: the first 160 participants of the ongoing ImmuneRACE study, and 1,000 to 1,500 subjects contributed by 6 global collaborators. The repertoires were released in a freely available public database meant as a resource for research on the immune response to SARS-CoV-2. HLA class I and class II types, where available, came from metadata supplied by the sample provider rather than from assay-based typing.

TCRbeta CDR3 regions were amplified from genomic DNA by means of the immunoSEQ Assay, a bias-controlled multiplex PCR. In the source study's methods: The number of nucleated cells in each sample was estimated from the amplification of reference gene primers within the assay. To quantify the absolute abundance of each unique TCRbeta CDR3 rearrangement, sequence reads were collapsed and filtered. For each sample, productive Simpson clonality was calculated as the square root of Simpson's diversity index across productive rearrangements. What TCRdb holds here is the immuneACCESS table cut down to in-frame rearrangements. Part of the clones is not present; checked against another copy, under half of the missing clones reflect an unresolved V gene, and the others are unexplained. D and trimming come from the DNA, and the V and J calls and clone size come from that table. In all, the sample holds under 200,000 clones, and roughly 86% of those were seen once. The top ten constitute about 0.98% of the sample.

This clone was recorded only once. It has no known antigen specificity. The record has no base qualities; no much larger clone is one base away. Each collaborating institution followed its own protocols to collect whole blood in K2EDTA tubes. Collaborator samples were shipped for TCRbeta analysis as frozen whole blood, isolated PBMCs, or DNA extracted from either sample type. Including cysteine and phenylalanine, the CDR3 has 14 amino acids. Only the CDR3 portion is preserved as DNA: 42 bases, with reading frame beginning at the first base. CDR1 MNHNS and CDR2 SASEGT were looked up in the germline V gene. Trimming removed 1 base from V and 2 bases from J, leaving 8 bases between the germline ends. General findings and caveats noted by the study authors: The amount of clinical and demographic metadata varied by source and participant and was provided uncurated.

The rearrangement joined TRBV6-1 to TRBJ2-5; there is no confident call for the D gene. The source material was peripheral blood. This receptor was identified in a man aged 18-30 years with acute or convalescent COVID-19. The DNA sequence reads TGTGCCAGCAGTGAAGTTGCCAGACAAGAGACCCAGTACTTC. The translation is CASSEVARQETQYF.